These 10 T cell receptor beta chains were sequenced from one sample in a study of shared clonotypes between healthy human individuals. Clones were read by immunoSEQ multiplex PCR, and TCRdb kept only the in-frame ones, dropping some. Of 450,000 to 500,000 clones in the sample, almost 80% were seen once. Sequencing input: PBMCs. These TCRs come from a woman in her forties in good health. Some clones in this sample may be carry-over from other donors' samples.

The CDR3 reads CASSSYRWGGEFYEQYF. CDR3 in DNA: TGTGCCAGCAGTTCCTACCGGTGGGGTGGAGAATTCTACGAGCAGTACTTC. V is TRBV27 and J is TRBJ2-7; D gene uncertain. V was pared by 4 bases and J by 3 bases, with 22 bases between. Germline V CDR1 and CDR2: MNHEY, SMNVEV (reference sequence). The CDR3 covers 17 residues.

The rearrangement links TRBV10-3 to TRBJ1-1; no clear D. Germline V gene data show CDR1 as ENHRY and CDR2 as SYGVKD. The germline V and J ends were trimmed by 0 bases and 6 bases, with 11 bases remaining between them. This CDR3 has 14 amino acids. DNA of the CDR3: TGTGCCATCAGTGAGTCGCCAGCCATCTCTGAAGCTTTCTTT. It encodes CAISESPAISEAFF.

The J gene is TRBJ2-2, the V gene TRBV5-1; 12 bases align to TRBD2. CDR1 and CDR2 (germline): SGHRS, YFSETQ. The V gene end was trimmed by 5 bases and the J gene end by 4 bases; junction bases not matched to a gene: 12. This CDR3 has 18 residues. The CDR3, as DNA: TGCGCCAGCAGGTCTCGACTAGCGGGAGAGAGCGGCACCGGGGAGCTGTTTTTT. Translation: CASRSRLAGESGTGELFF. The complete variable domain, with remaining parts taken from reference TRBV5-1 and TRBJ2-2, reads KAGVTQTPRYLIKTRGQQVTLSCSPISGHRSVSWYQQTPGQGLQFLFEYFSETQRNKGNFPGRFSGRQFSNSRSEMNVSTLELGDSALYLCASRSRLAGESGTGELFFGEGSRLTVL.

This clone was counted a single time. The genes are TRBV9 and TRBJ2-7; D is possibly TRBD1 or TRBD2 (5 bases each). The CDR3 sequence is 15 residues long. The germline V and J ends were trimmed by 3 bases and 0 bases, with 13 bases remaining between them. Germline V gene sequence: CDR1 SGDLS, CDR2 YYNGEE. The CDR3 nucleotides are TGTGCCAGCAGCGCTGGGGGAGAATCCTCCTACGAGCAGTACTTC. Protein sequence: CASSAGGESSYEQYF. Drawing the rest from reference TRBV9 and TRBJ2-7, the complete variable domain is DSGVTQTPKHLITATGQRVTLRCSPRSGDLSVYWYQQSLDQGLQFLIQYYNGEERAKGNILERFSAQQFPDLHSELNLSSLELGDSALYFCASSAGGESSYEQYFGPGTRLTVT.

This rearrangement joins TRBV27 to TRBJ2-3; 13 bases are a match to TRBD2. From germline, CDR1 is MNHEY and CDR2 SMNVEV (reference sequence). V shed 6 bases and J 5 bases; nucleotides not matched to a gene: 8. The CDR3 contains 16 residues. For the CDR3, the DNA is TGTGCCAGCAGACACACTAGCGGGAGGGGGTTAGATACGCAGTATTTT. Translated: CASRHTSGRGLDTQYF.

The chain has TRBV11-2 and TRBJ2-7; perhaps TRBD2 as D (6 bases). With 4 bases removed from V and 5 bases from J, the gap between germline ends came to 12 bases. This CDR3 has 13 residues. Germline V gene sequence: CDR1 SGHAT, CDR2 FQNNGV. The CDR3 reads CASSSQREDEQYF. CDR3 bases: TGTGCCAGCAGCTCTCAGAGGGAGGACGAGCAGTACTTC.

This clone has just one count. The chain carries TRBV27 and TRBJ2-3, with 10 bases aligning to TRBD2. This CDR3 has 17 residues. Germline CDR1 is MNHEY and CDR2 is SMNVEV (reference sequence). Trimming at V came to 8 bases and at J to 0 bases, leaving 11 bases not matched to a gene. CDR3 loop: CASLRLAGGASTDTQYF. CDR3 nucleotide sequence: TGTGCCAGCCTACGGTTAGCGGGAGGCGCTAGCACAGATACGCAGTATTTT.

The rearrangement links TRBV25-1 to TRBJ2-5; D call uncertain. CDR1 and CDR2 from the germline V gene are MGHDK and SYGVNS. Trimming took off 0 bases at V and 1 base at J, with 9 bases between the two ends. The CDR3 is 15 residues long. CDR3 region: CASSEYNGGQETQYF. The CDR3, as DNA: TGTGCCAGCAGTGAATATAACGGCGGCCAAGAGACCCAGTACTTC.

The V and J genes are TRBV19 and TRBJ2-7, with a tentative D call TRBD1 (6 bases). V dropped 3 bases and J dropped 0 bases, with 12 bases sitting between them. CDR1 and CDR2 from the germline V gene are LNHDA and SQIVND (reference sequence). The length of the CDR3 is 15 residues. This CDR3 reads CASSMGADSSYEQYF. In DNA, the CDR3 is TGTGCCAGTAGTATGGGGGCGGATAGCTCCTACGAGCAGTACTTC.

A note on this clone: This sample also contains other DNA sequences that code for the same CDR3. The chain links TRBV7-9 to TRBJ2-5; D is unclear. Trimming removed 4 bases from V and 1 base from J, with 10 bases in between. There are 14 residues in the CDR3. Germline CDR1 and CDR2: SEHNR and FQNEAQ (reference sequence). CDR3 coding DNA: TGTGCCAGCAGCTCACAAGGAGTCCAAGAGACCCAGTACTTC. As protein: CASSSQGVQETQYF.